One sample yielded the 2 T cell receptor beta chains listed below, sequenced in a study of T cell responses to AZD1222 COVID-19 vaccine. TCRdb's table, derived via immunoSEQ multiplex PCR, lists solely in-frame clones and lacks some. The sample carries fewer than 120,000 clones, about 90% recorded once. This sample comprised peripheral blood, obtained 28 days after the second AZD1222 dose. The receptors come from an adult who received the AZD1222 COVID-19 vaccine.

The CDR3 is CASSPATNSYEQYF. The CDR3 nucleotides are TGTGCCAGCAGTCCCGCGACCAACTCCTACGAGCAGTACTTC. The V and J genes are TRBV2 and TRBJ2-7; no definite D call. V lost 5 bases to trimming and J lost 0 bases, with 11 bases between them. Per germline, CDR1 SNHLY and CDR2 FYNNEI. The CDR3 totals 14 residues.

This chain links TRBV7-6 with TRBJ1-1; maybe TRBD1 (5 bases). Germline CDR1 SGHVS, CDR2 FNYEAQ. V was shortened by 0 bases and J by 0 bases, with 11 bases between the two germline ends. CDR3 length: 16 residues. The CDR3 sequence: CASSLAGGLMNTEAFF. CDR3 DNA sequence: TGTGCCAGCAGCTTAGCGGGGGGACTAATGAACACTGAAGCTTTCTTT.